This T cell receptor beta chain was recorded in a study of T cells in Graves' hyperthyroidism and ophthalmopathy. This clonotype was recorded at least ten times. V lost 7 bases and J lost 2; bases outside the gene matches: 2. The CDR3 runs to 12 residues. CDR1 is MNHEY, CDR2 SVGAGI, per germline. Authors of the study amplified TCR beta CDR3 regions from RNA transcripts. The HTBI set primed first-round TCR CDR3 RT-PCR. Each CDR3 protein is one row after TCRdb ran MiXCR on the multiplex PCR reads. The sample carries almost 250,000 distinct CDR3 sequences, approximately 24% recorded once. The sequencing sample was made of blood. This TCR came from a woman aged 40 to 55 with Graves' ophthalmopathy. The chain uses TRBV6-5 and TRBJ2-7, with 7 bases aligning to TRBD1. DNA for the CDR3: TGTGCCAGCACTACAGGGGCCTACGAGCAGTACTTC. Amino acids: CASTTGAYEQYF.